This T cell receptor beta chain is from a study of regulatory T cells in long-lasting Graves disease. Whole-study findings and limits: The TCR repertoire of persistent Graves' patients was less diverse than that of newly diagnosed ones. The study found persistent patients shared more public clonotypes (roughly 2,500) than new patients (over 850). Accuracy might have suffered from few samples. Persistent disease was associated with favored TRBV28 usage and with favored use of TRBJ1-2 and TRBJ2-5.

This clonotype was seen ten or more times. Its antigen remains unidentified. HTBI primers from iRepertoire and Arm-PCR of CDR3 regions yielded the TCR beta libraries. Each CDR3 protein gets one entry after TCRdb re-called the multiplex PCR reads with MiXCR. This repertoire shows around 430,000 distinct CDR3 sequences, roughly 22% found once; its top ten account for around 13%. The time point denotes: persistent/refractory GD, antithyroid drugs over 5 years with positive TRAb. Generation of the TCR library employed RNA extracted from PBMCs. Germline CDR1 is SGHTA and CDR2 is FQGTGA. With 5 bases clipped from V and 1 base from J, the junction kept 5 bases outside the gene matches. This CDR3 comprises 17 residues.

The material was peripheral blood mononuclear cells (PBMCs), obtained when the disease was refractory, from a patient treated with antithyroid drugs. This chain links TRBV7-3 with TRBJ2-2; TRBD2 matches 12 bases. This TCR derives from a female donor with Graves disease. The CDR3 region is CASSRTSGGWNTGELFF. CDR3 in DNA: TGTGCCAGCAGCCGTACTAGCGGGGGGTGGAACACCGGGGAGCTGTTTTTT.